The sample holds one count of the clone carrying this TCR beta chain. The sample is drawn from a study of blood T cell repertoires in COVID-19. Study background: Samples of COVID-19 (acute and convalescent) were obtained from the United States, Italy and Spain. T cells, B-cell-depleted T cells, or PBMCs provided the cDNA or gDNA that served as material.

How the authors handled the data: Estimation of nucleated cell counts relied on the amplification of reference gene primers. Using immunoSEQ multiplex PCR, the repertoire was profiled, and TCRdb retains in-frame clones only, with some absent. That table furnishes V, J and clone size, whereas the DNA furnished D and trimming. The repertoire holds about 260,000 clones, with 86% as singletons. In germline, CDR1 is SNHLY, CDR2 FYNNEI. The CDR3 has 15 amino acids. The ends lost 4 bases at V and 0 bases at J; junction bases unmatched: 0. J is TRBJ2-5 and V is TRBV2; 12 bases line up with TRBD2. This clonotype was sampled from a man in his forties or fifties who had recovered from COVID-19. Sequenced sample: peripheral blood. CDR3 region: CASSGTSGNQETQYF. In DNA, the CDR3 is TGTGCCAGCAGTGGGACTAGCGGGAACCAAGAGACCCAGTACTTC.